Sequencing of this T cell receptor (beta chain) was carried out in a study of T cell repertoires in cytomegalovirus infection. Study details: CMV infection plus the matching HLA type was flagged by public TCR beta signatures.

One entry per CDR3 protein, called by TCRdb with MiXCR from the reads. The table shows some 590,000 distinct CDR3 sequences, with 40% occurring only once. CDR3 size: 14 residues. Trimming at V came to 0 bases and at J to 8 bases, leaving 5 bases not matched to a gene. With regard to this clonotype: Its antigen is undetermined.

Sequencing used cultured PBMCs, obtained from culture after CMV antigen stimulation. The TCR comes from a human donor in good health (CMV status not recorded). Some clones in this sample may be carry-over from other donors' samples. The J gene is TRBJ1-2, the V gene TRBV23-1, with 8 bases that match TRBD1. TRBV23-1 is sorted into the ORF group, with uncertain function. This CDR3 is CASSQSRTGIGYTF. The CDR3 DNA is TGCGCCAGCAGTCAATCCAGGACAGGGATCGGCTACACCTTC.